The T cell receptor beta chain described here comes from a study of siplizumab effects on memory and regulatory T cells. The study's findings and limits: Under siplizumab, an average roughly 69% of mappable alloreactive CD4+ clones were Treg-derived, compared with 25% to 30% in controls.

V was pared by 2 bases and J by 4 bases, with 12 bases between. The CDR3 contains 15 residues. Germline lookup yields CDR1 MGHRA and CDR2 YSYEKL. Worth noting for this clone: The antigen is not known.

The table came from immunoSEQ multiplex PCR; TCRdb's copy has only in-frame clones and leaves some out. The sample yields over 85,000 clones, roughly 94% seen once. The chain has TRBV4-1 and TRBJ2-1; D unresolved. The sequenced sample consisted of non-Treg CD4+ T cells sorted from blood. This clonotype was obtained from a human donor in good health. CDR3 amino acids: CASSQTTGLYNEQFF. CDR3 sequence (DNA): TGCGCCAGCAGCCAAACGACGGGCCTTTACAATGAGCAGTTCTTC.